In this sample, the clone carrying this TCR beta chain turned up many times. Its antigen is unidentified. CDR3 size: 16 residues. Trimming removed 4 bases from V and 3 bases from J, with 16 bases in between. CD8+CD4-CCR7+CD45RA+ sorting gave the naive CD8 T cells. These data originate in a study of molecular identifiers for immune sequencing clone quantification. Overall study results and limits: Some 970,000 naive cells reportedly did not prevent detection of spiked Jurkat TCR RNA from one cell. Over 97% of effector molecules, but under 1% in naive cells, were held by clones with more than 20 RNA copies.

For bulk TCR libraries, previously described methods and listed TCR primers were used. One entry per CDR3 protein results from TCRdb running MiXCR on the PCR reads. This sample has roughly 93,000 distinct CDR3 sequences; roughly 20% occur once, and the top ten carry around 0.8%. This clonotype originated in a human donor in good health. Some libraries in this study had Jurkat cell RNA spiked in. The chain couples TRBV12-3 or TRBV12-4 to TRBJ1-5; D unclear. What was sequenced was naive CD8+ T cells from blood, with Jurkat cell RNA spiked in. Subset specified: FACS-sorted CD8+CD4-CCR7+CD45RA+ naive T cells. The CDR3, as DNA: TGTGCCAGCAGTTCCCTCGATTCAGGAGACAATCAGCCCCAGCATTTT. Amino acid sequence: CASSSLDSGDNQPQHF.